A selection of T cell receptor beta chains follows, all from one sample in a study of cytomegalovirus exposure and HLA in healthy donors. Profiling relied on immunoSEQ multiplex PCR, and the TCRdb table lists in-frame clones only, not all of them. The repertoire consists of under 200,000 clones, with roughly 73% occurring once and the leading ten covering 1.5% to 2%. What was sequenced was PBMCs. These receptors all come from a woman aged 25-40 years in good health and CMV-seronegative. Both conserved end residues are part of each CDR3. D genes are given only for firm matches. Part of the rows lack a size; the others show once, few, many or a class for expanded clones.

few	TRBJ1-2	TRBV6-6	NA	CASSSEGANYGYTF	TGTGCCAGCAGTTCAGAGGGGGCTAACTATGGCTACACCTTC
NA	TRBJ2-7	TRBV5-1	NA	CASSLEAGPINEQYF	TGCGCCAGCAGCTTGGAGGCAGGGCCCATTAACGAGCAGTACTTC
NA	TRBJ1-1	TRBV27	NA	CASTSGNRVDTEAFF	TGTGCCAGCACTTCAGGAAACAGGGTAGACACTGAAGCTTTCTTT
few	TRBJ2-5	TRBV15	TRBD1	CATNDRGEETQYF	TGTGCCACCAATGACAGGGGAGAAGAGACCCAGTACTTC
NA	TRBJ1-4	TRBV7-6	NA	CASSRDSRNEKLFF	TGTGCCAGCAGCCGGGACTCCCGAAATGAAAAACTGTTTTTT
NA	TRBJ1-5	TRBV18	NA	CASSPLRGRNQPQHF	TGTGCCAGCTCACCACTCAGGGGACGCAATCAGCCCCAGCATTTT
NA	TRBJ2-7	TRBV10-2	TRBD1	CASKNPRGPKYYEQYF	TGCGCCAGCAAGAACCCCAGGGGGCCTAAATACTACGAGCAGTACTTC
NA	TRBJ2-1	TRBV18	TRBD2	CASSPRTSGSQYNEQFF	TGTGCCAGCTCACCTCGGACTAGCGGGAGCCAGTACAATGAGCAGTTCTTC
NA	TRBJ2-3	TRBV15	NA	CATSRDPSTDTQYF	TGTGCCACCAGCAGAGATCCGAGCACAGATACGCAGTATTTT
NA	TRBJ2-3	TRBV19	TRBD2	CASSPTSGGETQYF	TGTGCCAGTAGTCCCACAAGCGGGGGGGAAACGCAGTATTTT
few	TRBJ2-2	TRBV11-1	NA	CASSMEGTGDTGELFF	TGTGCCAGCAGCATGGAGGGTACAGGGGACACCGGGGAGCTGTTTTTT
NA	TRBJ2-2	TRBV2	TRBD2	CASSDLPGLATNTGELFF	TGTGCCAGCAGTGATCTTCCCGGACTAGCGACGAACACCGGGGAGCTGTTTTTT
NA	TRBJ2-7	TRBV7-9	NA	CASSPGTFTEQYF	TGTGCCAGCAGCCCAGGGACTTTCACCGAGCAGTACTTC
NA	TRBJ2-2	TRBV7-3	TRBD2	CASMLREGWAYDTGELFF	TGTGCCAGCATGTTAAGGGAGGGATGGGCCTATGACACCGGGGAGCTGTTTTTT
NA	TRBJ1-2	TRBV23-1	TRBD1	CASSQSRDRVNYGYTF	TGCGCCAGCAGTCAATCCCGGGACAGGGTTAACTATGGCTACACCTTC
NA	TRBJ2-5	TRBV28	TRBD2	CASNSAGDRQETQYF	TGTGCCAGCAACTCAGCGGGGGACCGACAAGAGACCCAGTACTTC
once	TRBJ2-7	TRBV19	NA	CASSIGDSESYEQYF	TGTGCCAGTAGTATCGGGGACTCAGAGTCCTACGAGCAGTACTTC
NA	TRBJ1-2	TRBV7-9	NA	CASTTIAYYGYTF	TGTGCCAGCACCACAATCGCCTACTATGGCTACACCTTC
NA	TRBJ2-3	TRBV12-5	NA	CASGSPLANSDTQYF	TGTGCTAGTGGTTCTCCTCTAGCGAATTCCGATACGCAGTATTTT
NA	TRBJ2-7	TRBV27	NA	CASSLGGNLPYEQYF	TGTGCCAGCAGTTTAGGGGGGAACCTACCCTACGAGCAGTACTTC
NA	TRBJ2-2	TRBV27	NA	CASSITGFLSGELFF	TGTGCCAGCAGTATCACGGGATTTTTAAGCGGGGAGCTGTTTTTT
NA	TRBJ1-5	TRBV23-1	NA	CASRSRDISKVQPQHF	TGCGCCAGCAGAAGCCGGGACATCAGTAAGGTTCAGCCCCAGCATTTT
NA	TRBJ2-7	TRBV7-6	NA	CASSQRGTYEQYF	TGTGCCAGCAGCCAGAGAGGGACCTACGAGCAGTACTTC
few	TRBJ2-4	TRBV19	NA	CASSKRKLGQGDIQYF	TGTGCCAGTAGTAAAAGGAAGCTAGGGCAGGGCGACATTCAGTACTTC
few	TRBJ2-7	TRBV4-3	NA	CASSQLAGVEQYF	TGCGCCAGCAGCCAACTAGCTGGAGTCGAGCAGTACTTC
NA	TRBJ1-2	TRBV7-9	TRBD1	CASSSDFDREGYTF	TGTGCCAGCAGCTCGGACTTCGACAGGGAGGGCTACACCTTC
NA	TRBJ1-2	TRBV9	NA	CASSVGGYYGYTF	TGTGCCAGCAGCGTAGGAGGGTACTATGGCTACACCTTC
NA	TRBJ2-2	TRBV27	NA	CASSLSGTQITGELFF	TGTGCCAGCAGTTTATCCGGGACACAAATCACCGGGGAGCTGTTTTTT
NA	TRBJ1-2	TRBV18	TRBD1	CASSPRKSPRQGLPNYGYTF	TGTGCCAGCTCACCACGAAAAAGCCCAAGACAGGGCCTCCCTAACTATGGCTACACCTTC
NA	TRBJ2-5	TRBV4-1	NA	CASSPSGQLQETQYF	TGCGCCAGCAGCCCCTCAGGACAGCTACAAGAGACCCAGTACTTC
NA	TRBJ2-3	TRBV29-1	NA	CSVDRGDTQYF	TGCAGCGTTGACAGGGGAGATACGCAGTATTTT
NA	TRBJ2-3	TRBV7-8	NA	CASSLMRERRPENTQYF	TGTGCCAGCAGCTTAATGAGGGAGCGGCGGCCCGAGAATACGCAGTATTTT
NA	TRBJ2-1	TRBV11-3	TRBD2	CASSASGRAFNEQFF	TGTGCCAGCAGCGCTAGCGGGAGGGCGTTCAATGAGCAGTTCTTC
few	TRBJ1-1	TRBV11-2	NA	CASSSTGSEAFF	TGTGCCAGCAGCTCGACAGGATCTGAAGCTTTCTTT
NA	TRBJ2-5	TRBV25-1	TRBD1	CASSDWTGGRETQYF	TGTGCCAGCAGTGATTGGACAGGGGGCAGAGAGACCCAGTACTTC
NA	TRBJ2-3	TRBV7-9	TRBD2	CASSLGLAGFSTDTQYF	TGTGCCAGCAGCTTAGGACTAGCGGGATTCAGCACAGATACGCAGTATTTT
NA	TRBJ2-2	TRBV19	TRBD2	CASSQGLAPNTGELFF	TGTGCCAGTAGTCAAGGACTAGCGCCGAACACCGGGGAGCTGTTTTTT
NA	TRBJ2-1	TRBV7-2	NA	CASRPYFQGYNEQFF	TGTGCCAGCAGACCCTACTTCCAGGGGTACAATGAGCAGTTCTTC
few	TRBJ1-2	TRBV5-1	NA	CASRPSDSYGYTF	TGCGCCAGCAGACCCTCGGACTCCTATGGCTACACCTTC
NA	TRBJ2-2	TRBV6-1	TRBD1	CASNPGQGATGELFF	TGTGCCAGCAACCCGGGACAGGGGGCGACAGGGGAGCTGTTTTTT
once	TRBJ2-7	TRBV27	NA	CASSLRLDSQSEYF	TGTGCCAGCAGTCTAAGACTTGACAGTCAGTCAGAGTACTTC
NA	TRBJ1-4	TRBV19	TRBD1	CASSIGRGQEENEKLFF	TGTGCCAGTAGTATAGGAAGGGGACAGGAGGAAAATGAAAAACTGTTTTTT
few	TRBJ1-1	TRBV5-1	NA	CASSLEGDSAPTTEAFF	TGCGCCAGCAGCTTGGAGGGTGACAGTGCACCTACCACTGAAGCTTTCTTT
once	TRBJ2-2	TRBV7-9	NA	CASSLKQVSNTGELFF	TGTGCCAGCAGCTTAAAGCAGGTATCGAACACCGGGGAGCTGTTTTTT
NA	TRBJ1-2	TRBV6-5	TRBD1	CASSSGTGLYGYTF	TGTGCCAGCAGCTCCGGGACAGGGTTGTATGGCTACACCTTC
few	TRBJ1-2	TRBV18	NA	CASSPQLGKEDGYTF	TGTGCCAGCTCACCACAGTTAGGGAAGGAGGATGGCTACACCTTC
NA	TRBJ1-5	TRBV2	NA	CASSVQGNNQPQHF	TGTGCCAGCAGCGTACAGGGAAACAATCAGCCCCAGCATTTT
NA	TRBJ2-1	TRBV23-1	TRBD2	CASSHRREGRDEQFF	TGCGCCAGCAGTCACCGCAGGGAGGGTAGGGATGAGCAGTTCTTC
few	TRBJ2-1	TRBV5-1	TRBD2	CASSPRLAGEYNEQFF	TGCGCCAGCAGTCCTAGACTAGCGGGGGAATACAATGAGCAGTTCTTC
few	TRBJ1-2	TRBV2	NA	CASSEVVTGNYGYTF	TGTGCCAGCAGTGAAGTGGTCACAGGGAACTATGGCTACACCTTC
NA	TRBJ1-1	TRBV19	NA	CASSRTGTNTEAFF	TGTGCCAGTAGTAGAACAGGGACGAACACTGAAGCTTTCTTT
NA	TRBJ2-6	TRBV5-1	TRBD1	CASSWVSGTASGANVLTF	TGCGCCAGCAGCTGGGTCTCCGGGACAGCCTCTGGGGCCAACGTCCTGACTTTC
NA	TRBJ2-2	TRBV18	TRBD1	CASSVTGQANTGELFF	TGTGCCAGCTCAGTCACCGGACAGGCTAACACCGGGGAGCTGTTTTTT
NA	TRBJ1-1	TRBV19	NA	CASSIQQGPEAFF	TGTGCCAGTAGTATTCAACAGGGCCCTGAAGCTTTCTTT
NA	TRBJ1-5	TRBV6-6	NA	CASRTDSSSQPQHF	TGTGCCAGCAGGACGGACAGCAGCAGTCAGCCCCAGCATTTT